This TCR beta chain was recovered during a study of Ad26.COV2.S vaccination and SARS-CoV-2 variants. Generated by immunoSEQ multiplex PCR, the TCRdb table keeps only in-frame clones and is missing some. The data show over 110,000 clones, approximately 90% seen once. V lost 1 base and J lost 0, with 9 bases in between. CDR1 LNHNV and CDR2 YYDKDF come from the germline V gene (reference sequence). This CDR3 has 16 residues. The table lists this clone with a few counts. This material consisted of peripheral blood, taken after recovery from COVID-19. V and J are TRBV15 and TRBJ1-4, with D hard to call. The receptor was derived from a human donor who had recovered from COVID-19. The CDR3 DNA reads TGTGCCACCAGCAGAGGGACGGCGGCAACTAATGAAAAACTGTTTTTT. Protein product: CATSRGTAATNEKLFF.